This T cell receptor (beta chain) was sequenced for a study of blood T cell repertoires in COVID-19. Study context: Sites in the United States, Italy and Spain provided acute and convalescent COVID-19 samples. T cells, B-cell-depleted T cells, or PBMCs supplied cDNA or gDNA.

Original processing methods: The authors estimated nucleated cell counts from reference gene primer amplification. Libraries were prepared by immunoSEQ multiplex PCR; TCRdb keeps only in-frame clonotypes and omits some of them. Clone size and V and J calls were adopted from that table, with D and trimming inferred from the DNA. Among 130,000 to 150,000 clones, 79% were seen once, and the ten largest hold roughly 8.7%. The sequenced sample was peripheral blood. The TCR comes from a man between 45 and 60 years old with active or convalescent COVID-19.

The CDR3: CASSPEGLATYEQYF. CDR3 in DNA: TGCGCCAGCAGCCCCGAGGGACTAGCGACCTACGAGCAGTACTTC. The rearrangement links TRBV5-1 to TRBJ2-7; 10 bases fit TRBD2. Germline loops: CDR1 SGHRS, CDR2 YFSETQ. The CDR3 covers 15 residues. V trimming: 4 bases; J trimming: 2 bases; junction bases outside the gene matches: 6.